The T cell receptor (beta chain) described here comes from a study of blood T cell repertoires in COVID-19. Using immunoSEQ multiplex PCR, the repertoire was profiled, and TCRdb retains in-frame clones only, with some absent. This sample has under 250,000 clones, with around 83% found just once. Germline CDR1 and CDR2: SGHVS and FNYEAQ. V lost 5 bases, J lost 4 bases, and 17 bases lay in between. This CDR3 comprises 15 residues. This clonotype was obtained from a human donor in a cohort sampled during active COVID-19. The chain links TRBV7-6 to TRBJ1-2; the D gene is possibly TRBD1 (6 bases). Specimen: peripheral blood. The CDR3 DNA sequence: TGTGCCAGCAGCCCTTCGGACAGCATCCTCTATGGCTACACCTTC. This codes for CASSPSDSILYGYTF.